Listed here are 30 T cell receptor beta chains from one sample, sequenced in a study of T cell repertoires in cytomegalovirus infection. A single record per CDR3 protein comes from TCRdb applying MiXCR to the reads. Counted here are some 700,000 distinct CDR3 sequences, 35% occurring once; the ten biggest clones make up 2.8%. The sample taken for sequencing was PBMCs. The receptors were gathered from a human donor in good health (CMV status not recorded). Some clones in this sample may be carry-over from other donors' samples.

This clonotype was observed a few times. The V and J genes are TRBV20-1 and TRBJ2-7; possibly TRBD2 for D (5 bases). Germline V gene lookup returns CDR1 DFQATT and CDR2 SNEGSKA (reference sequence). V was clipped by 0 bases and J by 3 bases, with 9 bases between them. This CDR3 spans 13 amino acids. The CDR3 loop is CSAREKRIYEQYF. DNA of the CDR3: TGCAGTGCTAGAGAAAAGCGGATCTACGAGCAGTACTTC.

As DNA, the CDR3 is TGCAGCGTTGAGGTGCAGTCTGGGGGTAATTCACCCCTCCACTTT. Its translation: CSVEVQSGGNSPLHF. The rearrangement uses TRBV29-1 and TRBJ1-6; maybe TRBD1 (5 bases). The germline gives CDR1 SQVTM, CDR2 ANQGSEA. The V end lost 3 bases, the J end lost 6 bases, and 15 bases lay between the germline ends. The length of the CDR3 is 15 residues.

With respect to this clonotype: No conserved phenylalanine or tryptophan ends this CDR3, so it is likely a read error. The chain couples TRBV19 to TRBJ2-1; D is possibly TRBD2 (6 bases). Trimming shortened V by 5 bases and J by 7 bases, and 27 bases separated the two germline ends. The germline CDR1 and CDR2 sequences are LNHDA and SQIVND (reference sequence). The CDR3 is 18 amino acids. The CDR3 coding sequence is TGTGCCAGTAGTTGGGTACTAGTCTCAGGGACTTATAAAAATGAGCAGTTCTTA. This codes for CASSWVLVSGTYKNEQFL.

Here the CDR3 DNA reads TGTGCCAGTTGTTTTGTGGTGAACACTGAAGCTTTCTTT. Translation: CASCFVVNTEAFF. The V gene is TRBV12-3 or TRBV12-4, the J gene TRBJ1-1; no firm D call. The CDR3 spans 13 residues. V lost 9 bases and J lost 0, with 11 bases in between.

In this sample, this clonotype turned up a few times. The V and J genes are TRBV25-1 and TRBJ2-6; TRBD1 matches 7 bases. The CDR3 is made up of 22 amino acids. Trimming took 1 base from V and 0 from J; bases not matched to a gene: 18. CDR1 is MGHDK and CDR2 is SYGVNS in the germline V gene. The CDR3 DNA follows: TGTGCCAGCAGTGAATCTGTTAGAAGTCTCGGGACAGCTAACTCTGGGGCCAACGTCCTGACTTTC. Translating it yields CASSESVRSLGTANSGANVLTF.

The V call is TRBV29-1, the J call TRBJ2-7; 7 bases map to TRBD2. The CDR3 runs 14 residues. After removal of 6 bases from V and 1 base from J, the junction contained 9 bases not matched to a gene. From germline, CDR1 is SQVTM and CDR2 ANQGSEA. This CDR3 reads CSVTLLARSYEQYF. The CDR3 DNA follows: TGCAGCGTAACATTACTAGCGCGGTCCTACGAGCAGTACTTC.

The genes are TRBV24-1 and TRBJ2-5; D tentatively reads TRBD1 or TRBD2 (6 bases each). The CDR3 loop spans 16 amino acids. The V gene's germline CDR1 is KGHDR and CDR2 SFDVKD. Trimming shortened V by 0 bases and J by 3 bases, and 13 bases separated the two germline ends. CDR3 coding DNA: TGTGCCACCAGTGATTTGTCGGGGGCGAGGAAAGAGACCCAGTACTTC. It translates to CATSDLSGARKETQYF.

About this clonotype: One junction end does not reproduce the germline sequence, and a read error may be involved. V gene TRBV3-1 combines with J gene TRBJ2-1; the match to TRBD1 covers 8 bases. This CDR3 is built from 15 residues. The germline V gene has CDR1 LGHDT and CDR2 YNNKEL (reference sequence). CDR3 bases: TGTACCAGCAGCCAAGGAGGGCAGGGGGCCTTTGAGCAGTTCTTC. This sequence encodes CTSSQGGQGAFEQFF.

This chain connects TRBV27 to TRBJ2-3; 10 positions match TRBD2. Germline-derived CDR1 and CDR2 are MNHEY and SMNVEV (reference sequence). This CDR3 contains 16 residues. The V and J ends lost 3 bases and 1 base, in that order; junction bases with no gene match: 4. CDR3 sequence reads: CASSFLLAGGTDTQYF. Here the CDR3 DNA reads TGTGCCAGCAGTTTCCTTCTAGCGGGGGGCACAGATACGCAGTATTTT.

The rearrangement links TRBV2 to TRBJ1-5; D gene unclear. CDR1 and CDR2 from the germline V gene are SNHLY and FYNNEI. The CDR3 loop spans 19 amino acids. V was trimmed by 2 bases and J by 6 bases, leaving 26 bases between them. This CDR3 is CASSEPFGGGRALGQPQHF. In DNA, the CDR3 is TGTGCCAGCAGTGAACCTTTTGGTGGAGGAAGAGCCTTGGGTCAGCCCCAGCATTTT.

The chain links TRBV6-6 to TRBJ2-3; 10 bases fit TRBD2. Germline V lookup: CDR1 MNHNY, CDR2 SVGAGI (reference sequence). This CDR3 is built from 15 residues. V trimming: 0 bases; J trimming: 13 bases; junction bases outside the gene matches: 10. DNA of the CDR3: TGTGCCAGCAGTTACTCGATGCCTAGCGGGGGTCTGGAGTATTTT. It encodes CASSYSMPSGGLEYF.

The chain has TRBV28 and TRBJ2-5, with 8 bases lining up with TRBD2. J was trimmed by 7 bases and V by 7 bases; bases with no gene match: 14. The CDR3 is 15 residues long. CDR1 is MDHEN, CDR2 SYDVKM, per germline. The CDR3 region is CASIPGGLGGGTQYF. CDR3 DNA: TGTGCCAGCATCCCCGGGGGACTAGGGGGGGGGACCCAGTACTTC. Looking up the rest from reference TRBV28 and TRBJ2-5 gives the full variable domain: DVKVTQSSRYLVKRTGEKVFLECVQDMDHENMFWYRQDPGLGLRLIYFSYDVKMKEKGDIPEGYSVSREKKERFSLILESASTNQTSMYLCASIPGGLGGGTQYFGPGTRLLVL.

J is TRBJ2-1 and V is TRBV27; no firm D call. The CDR3 covers 11 residues. The V end lost 3 bases, the J end lost 10 bases, and 7 bases lay between the germline ends. CDR1 is MNHEY and CDR2 is SMNVEV in the germline V gene (reference sequence). The CDR3 protein is CASSFLEEQFF. CDR3 sequence (DNA): TGTGCCAGCAGTTTCTTAGAGGAGCAGTTCTTC.

Details on this clonotype: At one of its ends the junction is not consistent with the germline gene, which may arise from a read error. This rearrangement joins TRBV6-4 to TRBJ2-1; D unresolved. Germline lookup yields CDR1 MRHNA and CDR2 SNTAGT. The CDR3 consists of 15 residues. As DNA, the CDR3 is TGTGCCAGCAGCGCCGACTCCGACTCCTACAAAGAGCAGTTCTTC. Amino acids: CASSADSDSYKEQFF.

The chain uses TRBV20-1 and TRBJ2-7; D gene uncertain. The CDR3 extends over 15 amino acids. Germline-derived CDR1 and CDR2 are DFQATT and SNEGSKA (reference sequence). The V end was cut by 0 bases, the J end by 3 bases, with 15 bases between. In DNA form, the CDR3 reads TGCAGTGCTAGAGATCTCACCTCCAGCGTCTACGAGCAGTACTTC. Translating gives CSARDLTSSVYEQYF.

The chain combines TRBV12-3 or TRBV12-4 with TRBJ2-5; a possible D gene is TRBD2 (6 bases). The CDR3 sequence is 14 residues long. Trimming pared 2 bases from V and 5 bases from J, leaving 12 bases between. CDR3 residues: CASSLPGTFETQYF. The CDR3 DNA reads as TGTGCCAGCAGTTTACCTGGGACTTTTGAGACCCAGTACTTC.

The chain carries TRBV4-2 and TRBJ2-1; 9 nucleotides agree with TRBD1. Trimming cost V 3 bases and J 7 bases; bases outside gene matches: 7. Germline V lookup: CDR1 LGHNA, CDR2 YNFKEQ. The CDR3 is 15 amino acids. The CDR3 here is CASSQDRGLFNEQFF. For the CDR3, the DNA is TGTGCCAGCAGCCAGGACAGGGGTCTATTTAATGAGCAGTTCTTC.

This chain uses TRBV4-1 with TRBJ1-3, with D hard to call. V was clipped by 7 bases and J by 8 bases, with 18 bases between them. CDR1 is MGHRA and CDR2 is YSYEKL in the germline V gene. CDR3 length: 14 residues. The CDR3 bases are TGCGCCAGCATGGAGGTCGGGGTTCCGGACACCATATATTTT. Translating it yields CASMEVGVPDTIYF.

This clonotype was observed once. The gene calls are TRBV10-3 and TRBJ2-2; D is possibly TRBD2 (5 bases). CDR1 is ENHRY, CDR2 SYGVKD, per germline. V shed 10 bases and J shed 17 bases, with 32 bases lying between them. This CDR3 is 15 amino acids long. CDR3 region: CATSGVLKETGDLFF. CDR3 sequence (DNA): TGTGCCACATCCGGTGTCCTCAAAGAAACCGGGGATCTTTTTTTT.

The rearrangement links TRBV9 to TRBJ2-7; tentatively, D is TRBD1 or TRBD2 (5 bases each). Trimming pared 0 bases from V and 7 bases from J, leaving 8 bases between. This CDR3 is 12 amino acids long. Looked up from germline, CDR1 is SGDLS and CDR2 is YYNGEE. The CDR3 nucleotides are TGTGCCAGCAGCGTAGACGAGGGGGAGCAGTACTTC. The encoded protein is CASSVDEGEQYF.

The chain employs TRBV2 and TRBJ1-1; no clear D. V was trimmed by 4 bases and J by 0 bases, leaving 6 bases between them. This CDR3 contains 13 residues. Germline-derived CDR1 and CDR2 are SNHLY and FYNNEI. The CDR3 here is CASSGYLNTEAFF. The CDR3 DNA is TGTGCCAGCAGTGGGTACCTGAACACTGAAGCTTTCTTT.

This clonotype was seen more than once but under ten times. The chain has TRBV29-1 and TRBJ2-7; 9 bases align to TRBD1. V shed 5 bases, J shed 4 bases, and the junction held 6 bases outside the gene matches. Germline CDR1 is SQVTM and CDR2 is ANQGSEA. The CDR3 spans 13 residues. CDR3 loop: CSVLPGQGYEQYF. CDR3 DNA: TGCAGCGTTTTACCGGGACAGGGTTACGAGCAGTACTTC.

About this clonotype itself: This clone may be a read error of a much larger clone one base away. Because it lacks the conserved phenylalanine or tryptophan at the end, this CDR3 is likely a read error. J is TRBJ2-1 and V is TRBV7-6; a possible D gene is TRBD2 (6 bases). Germline CDR1 and CDR2: SGHVS and FNYEAQ. Trimming stripped 7 bases from V and 0 bases from J, with 16 bases between. The length of the CDR3 is 16 residues. CDR3 residues: CASIKGAGSSYNEQFL. CDR3 DNA sequence: TGTGCCAGCATTAAGGGTGCGGGAAGCTCCTACAATGAGCAGTTCTTA.

The V and J genes are TRBV7-3 and TRBJ2-5; 7 bases line up with TRBD1. Germline lookup yields CDR1 SGHTA and CDR2 FQGTGA. This CDR3 has 14 amino acids. With 4 bases clipped from V and 7 bases from J, the junction kept 9 bases outside the gene matches. In DNA form, the CDR3 reads TGTGCCAGCAGCTCTGGGACAGCCCCTGTGACCCAGTACTTC. As protein: CASSSGTAPVTQYF.

This clonotype was recorded a few times. The chain employs TRBV6-1 and TRBJ1-4; TRBD1 is a possible D gene (5 bases). Trimming took off 7 bases at V and 8 bases at J, with 17 bases between the two ends. The CDR3 length is 14 residues. Germline lookup yields CDR1 MNHNS and CDR2 SASEGT. The CDR3 nucleotides read TGTGCCAGCAACCTAGGGGAGGTGGAGGAAAAACTGTTTTTT. This encodes CASNLGEVEEKLFF.

This clonotype has a handful of counts. V and J are TRBV12-3 or TRBV12-4 and TRBJ2-1, with 11 positions matching TRBD2. The CDR3 length is 16 residues. J was trimmed by 2 bases and V by 5 bases; bases with no gene match: 5. Written as DNA, the CDR3 is TGTGCCAGCAGTCTACCGGGACTAGCGGCCTACAATGAGCAGTTCTTC. Translation: CASSLPGLAAYNEQFF.

The chain couples TRBV9 to TRBJ1-1; D remains unclear. The CDR3 has 14 amino acids. V was cut by 0 bases and J by 0 bases, with 6 bases left in between. Germline assignment: CDR1 SGDLS and CDR2 YYNGEE. CDR3 nucleotide sequence: TGTGCCAGCAGCGTAGACACCATGAACACTGAAGCTTTCTTT. This sequence encodes CASSVDTMNTEAFF.

This clonotype appeared a few times. A much larger clonotype is one base distant, so this may be a read error. In nucleotides, the CDR3 is TGTGCCAGCTGTACGCTGGGGAAGAACACAGATATGCAGTATTTT. Its protein is CASCTLGKNTDMQYF. This rearrangement joins TRBV27 to TRBJ2-3; D not resolved. In germline, CDR1 is MNHEY, CDR2 SMNVEV (reference sequence). The CDR3 spans 15 residues.

This clonotype occurred a few times. The chain uses TRBV5-4 and TRBJ2-1; 13 positions match TRBD2. CDR3 length: 15 residues. Per germline, CDR1 SGHNT and CDR2 YYREEE (reference sequence). V lost 4 bases to trimming and J lost 6 bases; unmatched junction nucleotides: 4. The CDR3 spells CASSPWTSGSNEQFF. CDR3 DNA sequence: TGTGCCAGCAGCCCTTGGACTAGCGGGAGCAATGAGCAGTTCTTC.

The chain links TRBV7-2 to TRBJ2-2, with a tentative D call TRBD1 (6 bases). This CDR3 region has 17 residues. V was shortened by 5 bases and J by 3 bases, with 19 bases between the two germline ends. Germline CDR1 reads SGHTA; CDR2 reads FQGNSA. The CDR3 DNA is TGTGCCAGCAGCCCCTCAGGGCGGACAGCGGACACCGGGGAGCTGTTTTTT. It translates to CASSPSGRTADTGELFF.